This T cell receptor beta chain derives from a study of tumor-infiltrating lymphocytes in primary liver carcinoma. Looking at the study overall: Tumor stage was T1-T3 N0M0, and tumor size was about 4 to 11 cm across. Regardless of tissue type, samples showed similar yields of roughly 3.5 to 7.5 million productive TCRbeta reads.

As concerns this clonotype: Antigen unknown.

Germline CDR1 MGHRA, CDR2 YSYEKL. V was clipped by 9 bases and J by 5 bases, with 17 bases between them. This CDR3 comprises 13 residues. Study-wide points: It was in tumors, not blood, that the top-250-clone fraction was significantly higher (p = 0.039). It was tumor-adjacent and tumor-blood pairs that overlapped less than tumor region pairs did.

Unsorted bulk tissue, about 19-31 mg of it, served as the source for co-extraction of RNA and DNA. The input was approximately 500 ng total RNA; TCR beta cDNA was made from it with a constant-region primer. Three rounds of nested multiplex PCR with slightly modified ARM-PCR produced TCR beta libraries. For 10 cycles apiece, the opening two PCR rounds ran with TRBV1-TRBV30 forward primers and a C-beta reverse primer. TCRdb re-analysed the multiplex PCR reads in MiXCR, keeping a single row per CDR3 protein. The sample has approximately 47,000 distinct CDR3 sequences; about 80% are singletons. This TCR came from a man aged 35-49 years with primary liver carcinoma and hepatitis B virus infection. The chain joins TRBV4-1 to TRBJ2-7; D gene unclear. Sequencing was carried out using liver tumor tissue from sampling region 3. Subset in this sample: tumor region T3, left-lateral pole. CDR3 DNA sequence: TGCGCCAGTTGCCAAGTCGGAGCTAACGAGCAGTACTTC. Translating gives CASCQVGANEQYF.